The 30 T cell receptor beta chains in this list originate from one sample, sequenced in a study of T cells in Graves' hyperthyroidism and ophthalmopathy. Amplification targeted TCR beta CDR3 regions from RNA transcripts. Using the HTBI primer set, a first-round RT-PCR was run on the TCR CDR3. TCRdb used MiXCR to reprocess the multiplex PCR reads, holding one entry per CDR3 protein. The sample records hundreds of thousands of distinct CDR3 sequences, about a sixth being singletons. What was sequenced was blood. The receptors derive from a woman aged 25 to 39 with Graves' hyperthyroidism.

The table lists this clonotype with many counts. This chain joins TRBV6-1 and TRBJ2-3, with no clear D. Germline CDR1 is MNHNS and CDR2 is SASEGT. Trimming left V 7 bases short and J 0 bases short, with 20 bases between. The CDR3 is 17 amino acids. CDR3 region: CASTNIGGRTSTDTQYF. The CDR3 coding sequence is TGTGCCAGCACCAACATAGGTGGACGCACTAGCACAGATACGCAGTATTTT.

This clonotype was observed a few times. The chain carries TRBV6-2 or TRBV6-3 and TRBJ1-2; TRBD1 aligns across 7 bases. CDR1 is MNHEY, CDR2 SVGEGT, per germline. Trimming removed 6 bases from V and 7 bases from J; junction bases left unmatched: 11. This CDR3 contains 14 residues. CDR3 bases: TGTGCCAGCAGCCTCATGTCGACAGGGTCTGGCTACACCTTC. Amino acids: CASSLMSTGSGYTF.

Details on this clonotype: A much larger clone sits a single nucleotide away, making a read error possible. Since no conserved phenylalanine or tryptophan closes the CDR3, a read error is the likely cause. The genes are TRBV20-1 and TRBJ2-5; 8 bases match TRBD2. Germline CDR1 reads DFQATT; CDR2 reads SNEGSKA (reference sequence). The CDR3 consists of 15 residues. Trimming cost V 6 bases and J 4 bases; bases outside gene matches: 13. CDR3 DNA sequence: TGCAGTGCCCGGGACGGGGGGGATTCGTCAGAGACCCAGTACCTC. It encodes CSARDGGDSSETQYL.

V is TRBV12-5 and J is TRBJ2-1; a weak D match, TRBD2 (6 bases). With 4 bases removed from V and 4 bases from J, the gap between germline ends came to 14 bases. The CDR3 sequence is 15 residues long. Germline V gives CDR1 LGHNT, CDR2 FRNRAP. CDR3 bases: TGTGCTAGTGGTTACGGGGCGGGGACGTACAATGAGCAGTTCTTC. This codes for CASGYGAGTYNEQFF. Filled out from reference TRBV12-5 and TRBJ2-1, the complete variable domain reads DARVTQTPRHKVTEMGQEVTMRCQPILGHNTVFWYRQTMMQGLELLAYFRNRAPLDDSGMPKDRFSAEMPDATLATLKIQPSEPRDSAVYFCASGYGAGTYNEQFFGPGTRLTVL.

This clonotype occurred many times. V usage is TRBV28 and J usage is TRBJ2-7; 14 positions agree with TRBD2. V was pared by 2 bases and J by 1 base, with 4 bases of the junction left unmatched. From germline, CDR1 is MDHEN and CDR2 SYDVKM. The CDR3 spans 17 residues. CDR3: CASSLGTSGRGSYEQYF. CDR3 DNA: TGTGCCAGCAGTTTAGGGACTAGCGGGAGAGGGTCCTACGAGCAGTACTTC.

This clonotype was recorded many times. The chain is built from TRBV20-1 and TRBJ2-1; 7 bases line up with TRBD1. CDR1 is DFQATT, CDR2 SNEGSKA, per germline (reference sequence). This CDR3 is 14 amino acids long. The V and J ends lost 3 bases and 3 bases, in that order; junction bases with no gene match: 5. CDR3 in amino acids: CSARGTDRYNEQFF. In nucleotides, the CDR3 is TGCAGTGCTAGGGGGACAGACCGCTACAATGAGCAGTTCTTC.

This clonotype was observed many times. The chain links TRBV3-1 to TRBJ2-7; 8 bases map to TRBD2. CDR1 is LGHDT, CDR2 YNNKEL, per germline (reference sequence). This CDR3 is built from 16 residues. After removal of 7 bases from V and 7 bases from J, the junction contained 18 bases not matched to a gene. CDR3 in DNA: TGTGCCAGCACCCCTGCTCGGACTAGCAGGTCGAGTGAGCAGTACTTC. Protein sequence: CASTPARTSRSSEQYF.

Points on this clonotype: An end of the junction does not agree with germline; a read error may underlie this. The chain employs TRBV6-9 and TRBJ2-3; D remains ambiguous. In germline, CDR1 is MNHGY, CDR2 SVAAGI. CDR3 length: 12 amino acids. The CDR3 nucleotides read TGTGCCGGCAGTTCCAGTACAGATACGCAGTATTTT. Its translation: CAGSSSTDTQYF.

A few counts support this clonotype. The chain recombines TRBV28 with TRBJ2-6, with TRBD2 matching 11 bases. CDR3 length: 18 amino acids. Trimming cost V 9 bases and J 0 bases; bases outside gene matches: 10. Germline V gene data show CDR1 as MDHEN and CDR2 as SYDVKM. Here the CDR3 reads CARDRTLAGGSGANVLTF. The CDR3 DNA reads as TGTGCCAGAGACAGAACCCTAGCGGGAGGCTCTGGGGCCAACGTCCTGACTTTC. The whole variable domain, filled in from reference TRBV28 and TRBJ2-6, reads DVKVTQSSRYLVKRTGEKVFLECVQDMDHENMFWYRQDPGLGLRLIYFSYDVKMKEKGDIPEGYSVSREKKERFSLILESASTNQTSMYLCARDRTLAGGSGANVLTFGAGSRLTVL.

Worth noting for this clonotype: A much bigger clone sits one base away, suggesting this may be a read error. The chain couples TRBV18 to TRBJ2-3; the match to TRBD1 covers 8 bases. The V gene's germline CDR1 is KGHSH and CDR2 LQKENI. There are 15 residues in the CDR3. The chain's CDR3 is CATSPRDRRSDTQYF. The CDR3 DNA sequence: TGTGCCACCTCACCCCGGGACAGGCGTTCAGATACGCAGTATTTT.

This clonotype was observed a handful of times. J is TRBJ2-7 and V is TRBV15; TRBD2 matches at 9 bases. The CDR3 spans 15 residues. J gave up 3 bases and V 0 bases, and 3 bases lay outside the gene matches. Germline CDR1 reads LNHNV; CDR2 reads YYDKDF (reference sequence). CDR3 coding DNA: TGTGCCACCAGCAGAGATAGCGGGGGTAACTACGAGCAGTACTTC. Translated: CATSRDSGGNYEQYF. Based on the CDR3 plus reference TRBV15 and TRBJ2-7, the full variable domain is DAMVIQNPRYQVTQFGKPVTLSCSQTLNHNVMYWYQQKSSQAPKLLFHYYDKDFNNEADTPDNFQSRRPNTSFCFLDIRSPGLGDTAMYLCATSRDSGGNYEQYFGPGTRLTVT.

This clonotype has more than one count but fewer than ten. The rearrangement links TRBV7-2 to TRBJ2-4, with TRBD1 as a possible D gene (6 bases). The CDR3 sequence is 15 residues long. Germline CDR1 and CDR2: SGHTA and FQGNSA. Trimming took off 3 bases at V and 1 base at J, with 10 bases between the two ends. The CDR3 DNA reads as TGTGCCAGCAGCTTTCCCAGGGGTGCCAAAAACATTCAGTACTTC. Amino acids: CASSFPRGAKNIQYF.

The gene calls are TRBV9 and TRBJ2-7, with TRBD2 matching 10 bases. V dropped 0 bases and J dropped 2; count of bases not matched to a gene: 5. Germline V CDR1 and CDR2: SGDLS, YYNGEE. The CDR3 totals 16 residues. CDR3 in amino acids: CASSVAGLAETYEQYF. The CDR3 coding sequence is TGTGCCAGCAGCGTAGCAGGACTAGCGGAAACCTACGAGCAGTACTTC.

At least ten counts were recorded for this clonotype. The chain uses TRBV6-5 and TRBJ1-1; D remains unclear. V lost 0 bases, J lost 10 bases, and 15 bases lay in between. The CDR3 is made up of 14 amino acids. The V gene's germline CDR1 is MNHEY and CDR2 SVGAGI. The chain's CDR3 is CASSYSTATSGAFF. Here the CDR3 DNA reads TGTGCCAGCAGTTACTCGACGGCGACAAGCGGAGCTTTCTTT.

This clonotype was seen only a few times. This rearrangement joins TRBV5-1 to TRBJ1-3; 7 nucleotides align to TRBD1. Losses at the gene ends were 3 bases for V and 11 bases for J; bases not matched to a gene: 20. In germline, CDR1 is SGHRS, CDR2 YFSETQ. This CDR3 has 17 amino acids. The CDR3 region is CASSSDRTGPPDMPIYF. The CDR3 nucleotides are TGCGCCAGCAGCTCCGACCGGACAGGCCCGCCCGACATGCCCATATATTTT. The entire variable domain, with the rest obtained from reference TRBV5-1 and TRBJ1-3, is as follows: KAGVTQTPRYLIKTRGQQVTLSCSPISGHRSVSWYQQTPGQGLQFLFEYFSETQRNKGNFPGRFSGRQFSNSRSEMNVSTLELGDSALYLCASSSDRTGPPDMPIYFGEGSWLTVV.

The sample holds many counts of this clonotype. CDR3 in DNA: TGTGCCAGCAGTCATTCGACAGGGGCACCCTATCGTCGCGCTGAAGCTTTCTTT. Its protein is CASSHSTGAPYRRAEAFF. The rearrangement uses TRBV7-8 and TRBJ1-1, with 8 bases identical to TRBD1. The CDR3 covers 18 residues. The germline V gene has CDR1 SGHVS and CDR2 FQNEAQ. Trimming at V came to 6 bases and at J to 6 bases, leaving 21 bases not matched to a gene.

In this sample, this clonotype turned up a few times. The rearrangement uses TRBV30 and TRBJ2-3; TRBD1 aligns across 8 bases. The J segment lost 7 bases and the V segment lost 7 bases, leaving 7 bases of the junction unmatched. Germline V lookup: CDR1 GTSNPN, CDR2 SVGIG (reference sequence). The length of the CDR3 is 12 residues. Written as DNA, the CDR3 is TGTGCCTCTGACAGGGGTGAAAATACGCAGTATTTT. This sequence encodes CASDRGENTQYF.

This clonotype was observed at least ten times. The genes are TRBV5-1 and TRBJ1-2; D gene unclear. With 1 base removed from V and 3 bases from J, the gap between germline ends came to 13 bases. The germline CDR1 and CDR2 sequences are SGHRS and YFSETQ. The CDR3 consists of 15 residues. The CDR3 spells CASSLTSSRDYGYTF. CDR3 coding DNA: TGCGCCAGCAGCTTGACTTCATCGAGGGACTATGGCTACACCTTC.

This clonotype was recorded at least ten times. The chain recombines TRBV20-1 with TRBJ2-1, with 12 bases aligning to TRBD2. CDR1 is DFQATT, CDR2 SNEGSKA, per germline (reference sequence). The CDR3 is made up of 15 amino acids. V lost 2 bases, J lost 6 bases, and 5 bases stayed unmatched. The CDR3 nucleotides are TGCAGTGCTAGAAGTGGGGGACTAGCGGGCAATGAGCAGTTCTTC. The encoded protein is CSARSGGLAGNEQFF.

On this clonotype itself: A much larger clone is a single base away; this may be a read error. The chain couples TRBV5-1 to TRBJ2-3, with a weak D call TRBD2 (5 bases). Germline loops: CDR1 SGHRS, CDR2 YFSETQ. This CDR3 is built from 12 residues. The CDR3 coding sequence is TGCGCCGGCAGCTTGGAGGTAGATACGCAGTATTTT. Translated: CAGSLEVDTQYF.

This clonotype was seen many times. The V and J genes are TRBV28 and TRBJ2-7; either TRBD1 or TRBD2 may fit D (5 bases each). V lost 3 bases, J lost 6 bases, and 18 bases lay in between. CDR1 MDHEN and CDR2 SYDVKM come from the germline V gene. The CDR3 consists of 15 residues. The CDR3 sequence: CASSFSGAAAGEQYF. DNA for the CDR3: TGTGCCAGCAGTTTCTCTGGGGCAGCGGCGGGCGAGCAGTACTTC.

In regard to this clonotype: Being one base from a much bigger clone, this may be a read error. The V and J genes are TRBV19 and TRBJ1-5; 9 bases are shared with TRBD1. Germline assignment: CDR1 LNHDA and CDR2 SQIVND (reference sequence). CDR3 length: 15 residues. The V gene end was trimmed by 8 bases and the J gene end by 4 bases; junction bases not matched to a gene: 9. CDR3 amino acids: CASGSSGQGNQPQHF. CDR3 DNA: TGTGCCAGTGGTTCCTCGGGACAGGGAAATCAGCCCCAGCATTTT.

This clonotype was picked up many times. The chain has TRBV28 and TRBJ1-1; D not resolved. The CDR3 has 15 residues. Germline V CDR1 and CDR2: MDHEN, SYDVKM. The germline V and J ends were trimmed by 1 base and 0 bases, with 9 bases remaining between them. CDR3 bases: TGTGCCAGCAGTTTATTACTCATAGTGAACACTGAAGCTTTCTTT. It codes for CASSLLLIVNTEAFF.

Worth noting for this clonotype: It may be a read error: a sequence one base away is much more abundant. This rearrangement joins TRBV2 to TRBJ2-7, with TRBD2 identical over 9 bases. This CDR3 contains 12 residues. Germline V lookup: CDR1 SNHLY, CDR2 FYNNEI. CDR3 coding DNA: TGTGCCTGCAGACTAGCGGACTACGAGCAGTACTTC. Protein: CACRLADYEQYF.

This clonotype was seen at least ten times. This chain connects TRBV5-1 to TRBJ2-7; 11 nucleotides match TRBD2. The length of the CDR3 is 15 residues. Germline V lookup: CDR1 SGHRS, CDR2 YFSETQ. J was trimmed by 4 bases and V by 4 bases; bases with no gene match: 7. The CDR3 reads CASSRDSSGGYEQYF. CDR3 bases: TGCGCCAGCAGCCGGGACTCTAGCGGGGGGTACGAGCAGTACTTC.

This clonotype was observed at least ten times. The chain uses TRBV7-9 and TRBJ2-5, with a possible D match to TRBD2 (5 bases). Germline V CDR1 and CDR2: SEHNR, FQNEAQ (reference sequence). The V end was cut by 5 bases, the J end by 1 base, with 11 bases between. This CDR3 spans 14 amino acids. The CDR3 protein is CASSPPDSQETQYF. CDR3 coding DNA: TGTGCCAGCAGCCCGCCGGACTCCCAAGAGACCCAGTACTTC.

At least ten counts were recorded for this clonotype. This sequence joins TRBV3-1 and TRBJ2-1, with 10 nucleotides matching TRBD2. The germline gives CDR1 LGHDT, CDR2 YNNKEL (reference sequence). V lost 4 bases and J lost 7; bases outside the gene matches: 10. This CDR3 is built from 16 residues. The CDR3 DNA follows: TGTGCCAGCAGCCTCCTACTCGTAGCGGGAGGTAATGAGCAGTTCTTC. Protein sequence: CASSLLLVAGGNEQFF.

The chain employs TRBV11-2 and TRBJ2-2; TRBD2 is a possible D gene (6 bases). Germline V lookup: CDR1 SGHAT, CDR2 FQNNGV. V was trimmed by 5 bases and J by 6 bases, leaving 19 bases between them. This CDR3 has 16 residues. The CDR3 here is CASSPSTRRVSGELFF. For the CDR3, the DNA is TGTGCCAGCAGCCCGTCGACTAGAAGAGTTTCCGGGGAGCTGTTTTTT.

This clonotype was counted only a few times. The J gene is TRBJ1-5, the V gene TRBV15; D unresolved. V lost 8 bases and J lost 0, with 14 bases in between. Germline values: CDR1 LNHNV, CDR2 YYDKDF (reference sequence). The CDR3 length is 15 residues. CDR3: CATLGSHYSNQPQHF. Here the CDR3 DNA reads TGTGCCACCCTTGGGTCTCACTATAGCAATCAGCCCCAGCATTTT.

This clonotype was counted between two and nine times. A much larger clone differs by one base, so this may be a read error. This chain connects TRBV2 to TRBJ2-5; D not resolved. The germline CDR1 and CDR2 sequences are SNHLY and FYNNEI. The V end lost 6 bases, the J end lost 5 bases, and 7 bases lay between the germline ends. CDR3 length equals 11 residues. The CDR3 is CASRRLETQYF. CDR3 coding DNA: TGTGCCAGCAGACGGCTGGAGACCCAGTACTTC.